Listed below are T cell receptor beta chains from one sample, sequenced in a study of identical twins. Each CDR3 protein is one row after TCRdb ran MiXCR on the 5' RACE reads. The sample consists of 250,000 or so distinct CDR3 sequences, about 9% of them appearing once. Separately, the same data were catalogued under a study of yellow fever vaccine responses in identical twins.

Source material: CD8+ T cells sorted from blood. The receptors derive from a woman under 30 in good health. CDR3s include the opening cysteine and the closing phenylalanine or tryptophan. The D gene is left open where the match is weak. Clone size is not always given. Where it is, it says once, few, many or a class for expanded clones.

abundance,d_gene,v_gene,len,j_gene,CDR3nt,CDR3aa
few,TRBD2,TRBV5-6,13,TRBJ2-1,TGTGCCAGCAGCGGCGGACTAGCCAATGAGCAGTTCTTC,CASSGGLANEQFF
many,NA,TRBV12-3/TRBV12-4,15,TRBJ2-7,TGTGCCAGCACAGATACCCGGGGGGCCCCCTACGAGCAGTACTTC,CASTDTRGAPYEQYF
many,TRBD2,TRBV2,15,TRBJ2-7,TGTGCCAGCAGTGGGAGTGAAAGCGGGGCAAACGAGCAGTACTTC,CASSGSESGANEQYF
many,NA,TRBV15,15,TRBJ1-1,TGTGCCACCAGCAGAGATCAATGGGGTGCCACTGAAGCTTTCTTT,CATSRDQWGATEAFF
few,NA,TRBV2,11,TRBJ2-7,TGTGCCAGCAGCCAAGGACCCTACCTGTACTTC,CASSQGPYLYF
many,NA,TRBV24-1,17,TRBJ2-2,TGTGCCACCAGTACCCTCGGGACTGGGGCTGACACCGGGGAGCTGTTTTTT,CATSTLGTGADTGELFF
few,TRBD1,TRBV27,17,TRBJ2-5,TGTGCCAGCAGTTCTATCAGAACAGGGGGCGACCAAGAGACCCAGTACTTC,CASSSIRTGGDQETQYF
few,TRBD2,TRBV4-3,19,TRBJ2-1,TGCGCCAGCAGCCAAGATGCGGCTAGCGGGAGTTTTTCCCCCAATGAGCAGTTCTTC,CASSQDAASGSFSPNEQFF
NA,TRBD2,TRBV4-1,15,TRBJ2-7,TGCGCCAGCAGCCAAGGCTCAGGGAGGGCCTACGAGCAGTACTTC,CASSQGSGRAYEQYF
few,NA,TRBV27,16,TRBJ2-5,TGTGCCAGCACATCTAACAGGGGGGAGGGACTGGAGACCCAGTACTTC,CASTSNRGEGLETQYF
many,NA,TRBV5-6,14,TRBJ1-5,TGTGCCAGCAGCTTGAGACAGGGCAATCAGCCCCAGCATTTT,CASSLRQGNQPQHF
NA,TRBD2,TRBV20-1,16,TRBJ2-1,TGCAGTGCTAGAGATCCTCTCGGGACTACCGTAACTGCCGGGTTCTTC,CSARDPLGTTVTAGFF
many,NA,TRBV27,14,TRBJ1-3,TGTGCCAGCAGTTTATCGGTTACTGGAAACACCATATATTTT,CASSLSVTGNTIYF
NA,NA,TRBV4-1,14,TRBJ2-7,TGCGCCAGCAGCCAAGAGCGGTCTAGGGACGAGCAGTACTTC,CASSQERSRDEQYF
NA,TRBD2,TRBV24-1,17,TRBJ2-3,TGTGCCACCAGTGATCCCCTCGGAGCGGGAGATCCTTATACGCAGTATTTT,CATSDPLGAGDPYTQYF
NA,TRBD1,TRBV10-2,15,TRBJ2-1,TGCGCCAGCAGTGATGGGACAGGTCGCTTCAATGAGCAGTTCTTC,CASSDGTGRFNEQFF
many,NA,TRBV7-9,13,TRBJ2-1,TGTGCCAGCAGCCCAGGGGGGTATACTGAGCAGTTCTTC,CASSPGGYTEQFF
NA,NA,TRBV7-9,13,TRBJ1-4,TGTGCCAGCAGCTTTCTAGGGGAGGAAAAACTGTTTTTT,CASSFLGEEKLFF